The subject of this entry is one TCR beta chain. This clonotype occurred a few times. The specificity of this receptor is unknown. No qualities accompany the bases; no much larger clone lies one base away. To prepare the library, 5' RACE was applied. Data came from an Illumina HiSeq 2000. A universal primer binding site was added through template switching, and the final cDNA carried a unique molecular identifier so that TCR cDNA molecules could be counted accurately. First-strand cDNA for TCR alpha and beta chains was synthesized from specific primers in the conserved constant-segment region. To control for contamination, every cDNA library was double barcoded, receiving both a SMART-Mk sample barcode and Illumina barcodes. Two successive PCR steps introduced TruSeq adapter sequences along with Illumina sample barcodes. TCR alpha and beta cDNA libraries were sequenced on the Illumina HiSeq platform with custom primers. The source study handled its data this way. MiGEC processed the raw reads to extract unique molecular identifiers, while MiXCR was used to determine the CDR3 positions. For each individual, recombination models were inferred using an EM algorithm with the repgenHMM and IGoR tools. The tcR package in R was used for shared clonotype analysis, with sharing normalized by the product of cloneset sizes. To study raw recombination without the effects of thymic and clonal selection, out-of-frame nonproductive sequences were analyzed. The raw public data were reprocessed by TCRdb itself: fastp quality trimming at Q25, MiXCR clonotype calling, in-frame beta chains only. Entries that share a CDR3 protein sequence are merged under the most common genes and DNA. The authors' filters were not applied to this entry. In all, the sample holds 1.5 million to 2 million distinct CDR3 sequences, and about 32% of those were seen once. The top ten clones comprise under 0.35% of the sample.

Every donor was a healthy Caucasian. The CDR3 has 14 amino acids, counting the end cysteine and phenylalanine. The sequence is cut down to CDR3 DNA, 42 bases in frame from base 1. The junction shows trimming of 5 bases on V and 2 bases on J, plus 11 bases between the germline ends. The germline V gene specifies SGHRS as CDR1 and YFSETQ as CDR2. This sample is part of a study of identical twins (dated by TCRdb to about 2016). As for the study more broadly: To test whether fetal clonotypes persist, the study used deep sequencing on TCR alpha and beta repertoires from monozygotic twins, unrelated adults of various ages, and cord blood. To rule out contamination, replicate twin experiments were performed at different times with different library preparation protocols.

Study-level results and caveats: Because the same donors could not be followed over many years, the conclusions depended on cross-sectional statistical analysis. Abundant cord blood beta clonotypes carried fewer insertions; young adult naive repertoires showed a weaker similar trend, while memory repertoires showed none. Excess twin sharing in beta out-of-frame sequences was weaker because fewer shared sequences lowered the signal-to-noise ratio. Out-of-frame TCR alpha sequences shared between twins showed an excess of low generation-probability sequences compared with coincidental sharing between unrelated individuals. In monozygotic twins, out-of-frame TCR alpha sharing was systematically underestimated by recombination models, although the models agreed with sharing between unrelated individuals. Zero-insertion analyses could be partly confounded by invariant T cells such as MAIT and iNKT, although diverse VJ usage argued against such confounding for most clonotypes.

Sequences were obtained from cord blood. The sequence derives from a newborn girl in good health. The chain is assembled from TRBV5-1 and TRBJ2-1, with no reliable assignment of the D segment. CDR3 loop: CASREDFTYNEQFF. The nucleotides read TGCGCCAGCAGAGAAGACTTTACCTACAATGAGCAGTTCTTC.